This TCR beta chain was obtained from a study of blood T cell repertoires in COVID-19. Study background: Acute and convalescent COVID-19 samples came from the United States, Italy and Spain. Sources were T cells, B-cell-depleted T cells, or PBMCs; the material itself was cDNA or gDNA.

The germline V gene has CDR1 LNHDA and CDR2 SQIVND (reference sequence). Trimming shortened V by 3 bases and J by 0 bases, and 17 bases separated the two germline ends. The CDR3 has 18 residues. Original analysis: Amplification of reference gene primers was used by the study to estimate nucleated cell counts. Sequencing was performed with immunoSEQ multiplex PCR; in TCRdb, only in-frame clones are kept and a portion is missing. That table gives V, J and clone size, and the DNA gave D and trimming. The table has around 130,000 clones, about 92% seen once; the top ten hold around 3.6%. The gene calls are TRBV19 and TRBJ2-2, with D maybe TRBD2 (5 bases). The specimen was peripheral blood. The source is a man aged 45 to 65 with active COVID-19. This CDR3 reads CASSIRTDLGANTGELFF. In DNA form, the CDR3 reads TGTGCCAGTAGTATCCGGACTGACCTCGGCGCGAACACCGGGGAGCTGTTTTTT. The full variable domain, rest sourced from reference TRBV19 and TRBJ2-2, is DGGITQSPKYLFRKEGQNVTLSCEQNLNHDAMYWYRQDPGQGLRLIYYSQIVNDFQKGDIAEGYSVSREKKESFPLTVTSAQKNPTAFYLCASSIRTDLGANTGELFFGEGSRLTVL.